Listed here is a single TCR beta chain. Its antigen is not identified. This specimen belongs to a study of cytomegalovirus exposure and HLA in healthy donors. Use of 60 Vbeta and 13 Jbeta primers characterized the PCR. Method: immunoSEQ multiplex PCR; TCRdb's copy keeps in-frame clones and lacks some. The data contain about 130,000 clones, about two thirds of them singletons. Trimming cost V 1 base and J 4 bases, with 14 bases left between them. The length of the CDR3 is 15 residues. The germline V gene encodes CDR1 SGHRS and CDR2 YFSETQ. Study findings and constraints: Reports credit the classifier with highly specific, highly sensitive diagnosis of cytomegalovirus status.

Sequencing was carried out using PBMCs. The chain recombines TRBV5-1 with TRBJ1-1; perhaps TRBD1 as D (5 bases). This TCR came from a woman aged 55-69 years in good health and CMV-seropositive. The CDR3: CASSLNTGFGTEAFF. The CDR3 region has the DNA TGCGCCAGCAGCTTGAACACAGGTTTTGGCACTGAAGCTTTCTTT.